This TCR beta chain is from a study of identical twins. Findings and limits, study-wide: Invariant T cells like MAIT and iNKT could partly confound the zero-insertion analyses. While abundant cord blood beta clonotypes carried fewer insertions, memory repertoires showed no such pattern.

Per the germline V gene, CDR1 is SEHNR and CDR2 is FQNEAQ (reference sequence). CDR3 length equals 15 residues. Trimming took 2 bases from V and 6 from J; bases not matched to a gene: 3. In regard to this clonotype: Its antigen is undetermined.

A template switching step contributed a universal primer site, while unique molecular identifiers were present in the cDNA. TCRdb recomputed calls from the 5' RACE reads with MiXCR, one row per CDR3 protein. Seen here are around 340,000 distinct CDR3 sequences, roughly an eighth observed once, and the top ten hold 7.2%. These data were also filed under a second study, of yellow fever vaccine responses in identical twins. This second report adds: The authors reported partly convergent, partly personalized vaccine responses in identical twins.

The genes are TRBV7-9 and TRBJ1-4, with 10 bases aligning to TRBD1. The sequenced material came from CD8+ T cells sorted from blood. The sequence was collected from a woman aged 18-35 years in good health. CDR3 amino acids: CASSLSGTGDEKLFF. DNA for the CDR3: TGTGCCAGCAGCTTATCAGGGACAGGGGATGAAAAACTGTTTTTT.